The entry that follows covers one T cell receptor beta chain sequence. Each donor gave one heparinised blood draw averaging around 120 mL. This sample was included in a study of beta chain features in type 1 diabetes. This CDR3 comprises 13 residues. Germline CDR1 is LNHNV and CDR2 is YYDKDF (reference sequence). V lost 5 bases and J 8 bases, leaving 16 bases between the germline ends. As every portion of the isolated RNA was reverse transcribed, the sequencing read expressed TCRB transcripts. Here immunoSEQ multiplex PCR was the method, and the copy in TCRdb shows in-frame clones only, minus some. The profile shows some 360,000 clones, about 20% of them singletons.

Sequenced material: naive CD4+ T cells from blood. The receptor's source is a young woman in good health. The chain joins TRBV15 to TRBJ2-7; maybe TRBD2 (5 bases). The CDR3 is CATSSPETTKQYF. The CDR3 DNA is TGTGCCACCAGCTCCCCGGAGACTACCAAGCAGTACTTC.